These 6 T cell receptor beta chains came from one sample sequenced in a study of response to subunit inactivated influenza vaccine. TCRdb fed the RT-PCR reads into MiXCR, producing one record per CDR3 protein. The sample carries hundreds of thousands of distinct CDR3 sequences, 14% recorded once. The sequences come from PBMCs from blood, collected around 14 days before vaccination. The receptors come from a man over 45 who received an inactivated influenza vaccine.

In this sample, this clonotype turned up many times. CDR3 DNA: TGTGCCAGCAGCCAAGACGGGGTGGTCTACGAGCAGTACTTC. Protein product: CASSQDGVVYEQYF. This chain connects TRBV14 to TRBJ2-7, with D possibly TRBD2 on 5 matching bases. V lost 0 bases and J 3 bases, leaving 9 bases between the germline ends. CDR1 is SGHDN and CDR2 is FVKESK in the germline V gene. The CDR3 is 14 amino acids.

The chain joins TRBV6-5 to TRBJ1-2; D call uncertain. Germline V gene data show CDR1 as MNHEY and CDR2 as SVGAGI. The CDR3 loop spans 10 amino acids. The V and J ends lost 8 bases and 9 bases respectively, with 10 bases between them. CDR3 nucleotide sequence: TGTGCCAGCTCTACACGGAGCTACACCTTC. It encodes CASSTRSYTF.

The sample holds a few counts of this clonotype. J is TRBJ2-1 and V is TRBV20-1, with 12 bases that match TRBD2. Per germline, CDR1 DFQATT and CDR2 SNEGSKA (reference sequence). V shed 1 base and J 5 bases; nucleotides not matched to a gene: 3. The CDR3 length is 15 residues. The CDR3 protein is CSARGGLAGNNEQFF. CDR3 DNA: TGCAGTGCTAGAGGCGGACTAGCGGGAAACAATGAGCAGTTCTTC.

In this sample, this clonotype turned up many times. The chain joins TRBV5-1 to TRBJ2-3; TRBD1 agrees at 8 bases. J lost 9 bases, V lost 4 bases, and 19 bases had no gene match. CDR3 length: 17 amino acids. Germline CDR1 and CDR2: SGHRS and YFSETQ. In DNA form, the CDR3 reads TGCGCCAGCAGCCCGGACCCTATGACAGGGGTGGGCTACACGCAGTATTTT. Translation gives CASSPDPMTGVGYTQYF.

This rearrangement joins TRBV4-3 to TRBJ2-7; the match to TRBD2 covers 9 bases. CDR1 LGHNA and CDR2 YSLEER come from the germline V gene. The V and J ends lost 2 bases and 3 bases, in that order; junction bases with no gene match: 5. This CDR3 has 15 amino acids. CDR3 sequence: CASSQRLAADYEQYF. The CDR3 DNA follows: TGCGCCAGCAGCCAAAGACTAGCGGCAGACTACGAGCAGTACTTC.

The CDR3 sequence is CASSSWDRGRAHTGELFF. The CDR3 DNA follows: TGTGCCAGCAGTTCTTGGGACAGGGGACGGGCCCACACCGGGGAGCTGTTTTTT. V is TRBV28 and J is TRBJ2-2, with TRBD1 matching over 10 bases. Germline values: CDR1 MDHEN, CDR2 SYDVKM. The CDR3 is made up of 18 amino acids. V lost 4 bases to trimming and J lost 3 bases; unmatched junction nucleotides: 11.